Presented here are 14 T cell receptor beta chains from one specimen sequenced in a study of glioma-infiltrating T cells after dendritic cell vaccination. Specified time point: after dendritic cell vaccination, including at tumor progression/relapse. Using immunoSEQ multiplex PCR, the repertoire was profiled, and TCRdb retains in-frame clones only, with some absent. The table lists roughly 60,000 clones, roughly 86% of them singletons. The specimen comprised blood, sampled after dendritic cell vaccination. The receptors derive from a human donor with glioblastoma.

The chain combines TRBV11-3 with TRBJ2-1, with D tentatively TRBD1 (6 bases). This CDR3 contains 15 residues. Germline V lookup: CDR1 SGHNT, CDR2 YENEEA. V lost 5 bases, J lost 4 bases, and 15 bases lay in between. CDR3 nucleotide sequence: TGTGCCAGCAGCGATAGCAGAGGGGGTTACAATGAGCAGTTCTTC. Residues: CASSDSRGGYNEQFF.

The rearrangement uses TRBV19 and TRBJ2-5; no definite D call. Trimming shortened V by 3 bases and J by 7 bases, and 12 bases separated the two germline ends. Germline V CDR1 and CDR2: LNHDA, SQIVND (reference sequence). The CDR3 spans 13 residues. CDR3 residues: CASSMGLVGTQYF. The CDR3, as DNA: TGTGCCAGTAGTATGGGCTTGGTTGGGACCCAGTACTTC.

The chain recombines TRBV12-5 with TRBJ1-5; D gene unclear. This CDR3 region has 16 residues. The germline V and J ends were trimmed by 3 bases and 0 bases, with 12 bases remaining between them. Germline CDR1 LGHNT, CDR2 FRNRAP. The CDR3 DNA follows: TGTGCTAGTGGTTTAGGACTGGGCGGTAGCAATCAGCCCCAGCATTTT. Its protein is CASGLGLGGSNQPQHF.

The V call is TRBV7-9, the J call TRBJ2-2; 8 nucleotides match TRBD2. Per the germline V gene, CDR1 is SEHNR and CDR2 is FQNEAQ (reference sequence). The trim removed 3 bases at V and 6 bases at J, leaving 6 bases unmatched. The CDR3 is 15 residues long. The CDR3 nucleotides read TGTGCCAGCAGCTTTCGGGAGGGGCCCGCCGGGGAGCTGTTTTTT. This translates into CASSFREGPAGELFF.

This sequence joins TRBV2 and TRBJ1-2; TRBD1 aligns across 7 bases. CDR1 is SNHLY, CDR2 FYNNEI, per germline. The V segment lost 6 bases and the J segment 2 bases; nucleotides outside the gene matches: 3. The CDR3 spans 13 residues. The CDR3 DNA sequence: TGTGCCAGCAGCGCGGGACAGAACTATGGCTACACCTTC. Amino acids: CASSAGQNYGYTF.

The chain joins TRBV9 to TRBJ1-2, with a tentative D call TRBD1 (5 bases). CDR1 is SGDLS, CDR2 YYNGEE, per germline. V lost 2 bases and J 7 bases, leaving 9 bases between the germline ends. This CDR3 is built from 12 residues. This CDR3 reads CASSVRGGGYTF. The CDR3 nucleotides are TGTGCCAGCAGCGTCCGGGGGGGTGGCTACACCTTC.

This clone was recorded a few times. The chain recombines TRBV10-2 with TRBJ1-1; no firm D call. This CDR3 contains 12 residues. Germline V gene sequence: CDR1 WSHSY, CDR2 SAAADI. V was cut by 6 bases and J by 4 bases, with 9 bases left in between. CDR3 in amino acids: CASRVSSTEAFF. In DNA form, the CDR3 reads TGCGCCAGCAGAGTATCGAGCACTGAAGCTTTCTTT.

The CDR3 is CASSLAGGWYEQFF. In DNA, the CDR3 is TGCGCCAGCAGCCTAGCGGGAGGTTGGTATGAGCAGTTCTTC. J is TRBJ2-1 and V is TRBV5-1; 11 positions match TRBD2. CDR3 length: 14 residues. The germline gives CDR1 SGHRS, CDR2 YFSETQ. The V gene end was trimmed by 4 bases and the J gene end by 8 bases; junction bases not matched to a gene: 5.

The chain joins TRBV27 to TRBJ2-3, with D possibly TRBD2 on 5 matching bases. The CDR3 extends over 14 amino acids. The V end was cut by 7 bases, the J end by 3 bases, with 14 bases between. Germline V CDR1 and CDR2: MNHEY, SMNVEV (reference sequence). The CDR3 loop is CASTRAWRTDTQYF. Here the CDR3 DNA reads TGTGCCAGCACCCGAGCGTGGAGGACAGATACGCAGTATTTT.

The chain links TRBV30 to TRBJ1-1; 8 bases match TRBD1. V lost 0 bases, J lost 7 bases, and 4 bases stayed unmatched. CDR1 is GTSNPN and CDR2 is SVGIG in the germline V gene (reference sequence). This CDR3 contains 13 residues. CDR3 DNA sequence: TGTGCCTGGAGTGTATCCGGGACAGGTGAAGCTTTCTTT. As protein: CAWSVSGTGEAFF.

CDR3 loop: CASSLNLGQGFAGNTIYF. The CDR3 DNA sequence: TGTGCCAGCAGCTTGAACTTAGGACAGGGGTTTGCTGGAAACACCATATATTTT. This rearrangement joins TRBV7-9 to TRBJ1-3; 9 bases match TRBD1. Trimming at V came to 3 bases and at J to 2 bases, leaving 11 bases not matched to a gene. The V gene's germline CDR1 is SEHNR and CDR2 FQNEAQ (reference sequence). CDR3 length equals 18 residues.

The rearrangement links TRBV11-2 to TRBJ1-2; D unresolved. The CDR3 is made up of 16 amino acids. The V gene's germline CDR1 is SGHAT and CDR2 FQNNGV. The V and J ends lost 6 bases and 4 bases respectively, with 21 bases between them. The chain's CDR3 is CASSAVANPQAYGYTF. The CDR3 bases are TGTGCCAGCAGTGCCGTCGCTAACCCTCAAGCCTATGGCTACACCTTC.

The V gene is TRBV10-2, the J gene TRBJ1-5; maybe TRBD1 (5 bases). Germline values: CDR1 WSHSY, CDR2 SAAADI. Trimming took off 0 bases at V and 2 bases at J, with 11 bases between the two ends. The CDR3 totals 16 residues. DNA of the CDR3: TGCGCCAGCAGTGAGTCGGGTAGGGGTGGCAATCAGCCCCAGCATTTT. This encodes CASSESGRGGNQPQHF.

The chain carries TRBV11-2 and TRBJ2-3; TRBD1 agrees at 7 bases. V dropped 5 bases and J dropped 3; count of bases not matched to a gene: 11. Germline assignment: CDR1 SGHAT and CDR2 FQNNGV. This CDR3 contains 16 residues. Here the CDR3 reads CASSDFLRQGTDTQYF. CDR3 DNA: TGTGCCAGCAGCGATTTCCTTAGACAGGGAACAGATACGCAGTATTTT.